Presented here are 25 T cell receptor beta chains from one specimen sequenced in a study of cytomegalovirus exposure and HLA in healthy donors. The PCR made use of 60 Vbeta and 13 Jbeta primers. Profiled with immunoSEQ multiplex PCR; TCRdb holds only in-frame clones, not every one. The sample has 59,000 or so clones; more than 70% are singletons. Sequencing was carried out using PBMCs. The receptors shown here come from a young man in good health and CMV-seropositive.

This chain uses TRBV11-2 with TRBJ2-3; D may be TRBD2 (6 bases). The CDR3 sequence is 13 residues long. The ends were cut back, 5 bases at V and 2 bases at J, with 8 bases in the middle. CDR1 is SGHAT, CDR2 FQNNGV, per germline. In DNA, the CDR3 is TGTGCCAGCAGCCGGGAGATCACAGATACGCAGTATTTT. This sequence encodes CASSREITDTQYF.

This chain joins TRBV30 and TRBJ2-2, with 9 bases aligning to TRBD2. Germline assignment: CDR1 GTSNPN and CDR2 SVGIG (reference sequence). Germline trimming cut 0 bases from V and 1 base from J; bases unmatched to any gene: 3. This CDR3 has 16 amino acids. The chain's CDR3 is CAWSVTSGWNTGELFF. The CDR3 DNA reads as TGTGCCTGGAGTGTAACTAGCGGGTGGAACACCGGGGAGCTGTTTTTT.

V and J are TRBV30 and TRBJ2-1; weak D call: TRBD2 (5 bases). Germline CDR1 GTSNPN, CDR2 SVGIG (reference sequence). Trimming left V 0 bases short and J 0 bases short, with 12 bases between. This CDR3 spans 16 amino acids. The CDR3 region has the DNA TGTGCCTGGAGTGTAAGCGGCTTAAGCTCCTACAATGAGCAGTTCTTC. It is translated as CAWSVSGLSSYNEQFF.

This chain connects TRBV9 to TRBJ1-1; the D gene is possibly TRBD1 (5 bases). The CDR3 extends over 16 amino acids. V was clipped by 3 bases and J by 4 bases, with 19 bases between them. CDR1 is SGDLS and CDR2 is YYNGEE in the germline V gene. CDR3: CASSASLQGYGTEAFF. CDR3 nucleotides: TGTGCCAGCAGCGCTTCACTCCAGGGTTATGGCACTGAAGCTTTCTTT. Drawing the rest from reference TRBV9 and TRBJ1-1, the complete variable domain is DSGVTQTPKHLITATGQRVTLRCSPRSGDLSVYWYQQSLDQGLQFLIQYYNGEERAKGNILERFSAQQFPDLHSELNLSSLELGDSALYFCASSASLQGYGTEAFFGQGTRLTVV.

The V call is TRBV7-2, the J call TRBJ2-5; TRBD2 might be the D (6 bases). Germline V gene lookup returns CDR1 SGHTA and CDR2 FQGNSA. The CDR3 length is 13 residues. V lost 5 bases to trimming and J lost 4 bases, with 11 bases between them. CDR3 protein: CASSPGLRETQYF. The CDR3 nucleotides are TGTGCCAGCAGCCCGGGACTCAGAGAGACCCAGTACTTC. Full variable domain (outside the CDR3, taken from reference TRBV7-2 and TRBJ2-5): GAGVSQSPSNKVTEKGKDVELRCDPISGHTALYWYRQSLGQGLEFLIYFQGNSAPDKSGLPSDRFSAERTGGSVSTLTIQRTQQEDSAVYLCASSPGLRETQYFGPGTRLLVL.

The V gene is TRBV10-3, the J gene TRBJ1-5; D call uncertain. CDR3 length equals 16 residues. Trimming left V 1 base short and J 0 bases short, with 10 bases between. Germline V gene lookup returns CDR1 ENHRY and CDR2 SYGVKD. CDR3 nucleotide sequence: TGTGCCATCAGTGAGTTCCCGGGGTCTAGCAATCAGCCCCAGCATTTT. This encodes CAISEFPGSSNQPQHF.

The gene calls are TRBV28 and TRBJ1-2; 9 bases match TRBD1. In germline, CDR1 is MDHEN, CDR2 SYDVKM. This CDR3 has 17 residues. V lost 6 bases and J lost 4; bases outside the gene matches: 15. As DNA, the CDR3 is TGTGCCAGCAGCCCCGGACAGGGGAGGGGTAGTAGCTATGGCTACACCTTC. Translated, it gives CASSPGQGRGSSYGYTF.

The chain recombines TRBV9 with TRBJ2-1; 7 positions agree with TRBD2. The CDR3 covers 15 residues. Germline CDR1 and CDR2: SGDLS and YYNGEE. The J segment lost 4 bases and the V segment lost 3 bases, leaving 7 bases of the junction unmatched. The CDR3 nucleotides are TGTGCCAGCAGCGAGGCGGGGGAGAGTTACAATGAGCAGTTCTTC. This sequence encodes CASSEAGESYNEQFF.

This rearrangement joins TRBV30 to TRBJ1-2, with D maybe TRBD1 (6 bases). The CDR3 extends over 14 amino acids. Looked up from germline, CDR1 is GTSNPN and CDR2 is SVGIG (reference sequence). The V and J ends lost 1 base and 7 bases respectively, with 16 bases between them. CDR3 sequence: CAWSGIRRTAGYTF. The CDR3 region has the DNA TGTGCCTGGAGTGGAATTCGGCGGACAGCTGGCTACACCTTC.

The CDR3 is CASGGQGNSPLHF. The CDR3 DNA follows: TGTGCCAGCGGGGGACAGGGTAATTCACCCCTCCACTTT. The chain combines TRBV2 with TRBJ1-6; 9 nucleotides line up with TRBD1. The length of the CDR3 is 13 residues. V trimming: 8 bases; J trimming: 6 bases; junction bases outside the gene matches: 2. The germline gives CDR1 SNHLY, CDR2 FYNNEI.

This chain uses TRBV19 with TRBJ2-6; 10 nucleotides line up with TRBD1. Germline V CDR1 and CDR2: LNHDA, SQIVND (reference sequence). Trimming at V came to 6 bases and at J to 2 bases, leaving 4 bases not matched to a gene. CDR3 length: 16 residues. This chain's CDR3 is CASSRQGAAGANVLTF. The DNA of the CDR3 is TGTGCCAGTAGCCGACAGGGGGCTGCTGGGGCCAACGTCCTGACTTTC.

The V gene is TRBV7-7, the J gene TRBJ2-2, with D possibly TRBD1 on 5 matching bases. Looked up from germline, CDR1 is SSHAT and CDR2 is FNYEAQ (reference sequence). Trimming stripped 4 bases from V and 4 bases from J, with 13 bases between. This CDR3 contains 15 residues. CDR3 protein: CASSSVARGTGELFF. CDR3 sequence (DNA): TGTGCCAGCAGCTCGGTAGCAAGGGGCACCGGGGAGCTGTTTTTT.

In regard to this clone: The same CDR3 is also encoded by other DNA sequences in this sample. The chain employs TRBV6-1 and TRBJ2-7; 11 nucleotides line up with TRBD2. There are 15 residues in the CDR3. The germline gives CDR1 MNHNS, CDR2 SASEGT. V was clipped by 8 bases and J by 4 bases; unmatched bases: 10. This CDR3 reads CASLPPGLAAYEQYF. The CDR3 nucleotides read TGTGCCAGCCTTCCACCGGGACTAGCGGCGTACGAGCAGTACTTC.

The V gene is TRBV7-9, the J gene TRBJ1-2; D perhaps matches TRBD1 (5 bases). The CDR3 spans 16 residues. V lost 5 bases and J 0 bases, leaving 16 bases between the germline ends. In germline, CDR1 is SEHNR, CDR2 FQNEAQ (reference sequence). CDR3 sequence (DNA): TGTGCCAGCAGCAGAGACAGACACGATTCTAACTATGGCTACACCTTC. It yields the protein CASSRDRHDSNYGYTF.

The J gene is TRBJ2-1, the V gene TRBV29-1; 13 nucleotides agree with TRBD2. This CDR3 is built from 13 residues. The germline V gene encodes CDR1 SQVTM and CDR2 ANQGSEA. J gave up 11 bases and V 3 bases, and 4 bases lay outside the gene matches. CDR3 region: CSVEWGLAGKQFF. The CDR3, as DNA: TGCAGCGTTGAGTGGGGACTAGCGGGGAAGCAGTTCTTC.

This chain links TRBV7-6 with TRBJ1-1; D not resolved. The CDR3 runs 13 residues. Deletions cut 5 bases from V and 4 bases from J, with 11 bases between. From germline, CDR1 is SGHVS and CDR2 FNYEAQ. This chain's CDR3 is CASSASGSTEAFF. The CDR3, as DNA: TGTGCCAGCAGCGCCTCCGGGAGCACTGAAGCTTTCTTT.

This clone was observed a single time. The CDR3 loop reads CASRWGGNTEAFF. The CDR3 DNA reads TGTGCCAGCAGATGGGGGGGGAACACTGAAGCTTTCTTT. This chain links TRBV6-1 with TRBJ1-1; D is perhaps TRBD1 (5 bases). The CDR3 spans 13 residues. V shed 6 bases and J shed 1 base, with 9 bases lying between them. Germline CDR1 and CDR2: MNHNS and SASEGT.

The chain uses TRBV9 and TRBJ2-6, with 7 bases lining up with TRBD1. Germline-derived CDR1 and CDR2 are SGDLS and YYNGEE. CDR3 length: 18 residues. After removal of 2 bases from V and 0 bases from J, the junction contained 8 bases not matched to a gene. The CDR3 reads CASSVRDSPPSGANVLTF. The CDR3 nucleotides read TGTGCCAGCAGCGTCCGGGACAGCCCACCCTCTGGGGCCAACGTCCTGACTTTC.

This rearrangement joins TRBV5-1 to TRBJ2-5; TRBD2 matches at 9 bases. The CDR3 is 16 residues long. Trimming at V came to 0 bases and at J to 1 base, leaving 4 bases not matched to a gene. Germline values: CDR1 SGHRS, CDR2 YFSETQ. For the CDR3, the DNA is TGCGCCAGCAGCTTGGGTCTAGCGGGGACCCAAGAGACCCAGTACTTC. Encoded protein: CASSLGLAGTQETQYF.

This sequence joins TRBV28 and TRBJ2-4, with TRBD1 identical over 8 bases. Germline V gene lookup returns CDR1 MDHEN and CDR2 SYDVKM. The CDR3 is 14 residues long. Germline trimming cut 6 bases from V and 4 bases from J; bases unmatched to any gene: 5. The CDR3 bases are TGTGCCAGCAGCCCTTGGACAGGGAAAAACATTCAGTACTTC. Its translation is CASSPWTGKNIQYF.

This chain links TRBV5-1 with TRBJ1-6; 10 positions match TRBD1. Trimming removed 0 bases from V and 9 bases from J; junction bases left unmatched: 0. Germline values: CDR1 SGHRS, CDR2 YFSETQ. The CDR3 contains 14 residues. The CDR3 is CASSLGDRGSPLHF. The CDR3 DNA follows: TGCGCCAGCAGCTTGGGGGACAGGGGTTCACCCCTCCACTTT.

The chain uses TRBV5-6 and TRBJ2-1, with D maybe TRBD2 (6 bases). The germline gives CDR1 SGHDT, CDR2 YYEEEE. The V gene lost 5 bases and the J gene lost 5 bases, with 14 bases spanning the gap. CDR3 length: 14 amino acids. CDR3 nucleotide sequence: TGTGCCAGCAGTTCGCAATGGGGGGACAATGAGCAGTTCTTC. Protein sequence: CASSSQWGDNEQFF.

The chain employs TRBV5-8 and TRBJ1-5; TRBD1 aligns across 9 bases. In germline, CDR1 is SGHTS, CDR2 YDEGEE. This CDR3 spans 16 amino acids. V lost 3 bases to trimming and J lost 6 bases; unmatched junction nucleotides: 10. The CDR3 is CASSSPGTGRAQPQHF. The CDR3, as DNA: TGTGCCAGCAGCTCCCCAGGGACAGGGCGGGCTCAGCCCCAGCATTTT.

With regard to this clone: One end of the junction does not line up with germline, which may come from a read error. The chain employs TRBV29-1 and TRBJ2-2, with 10 bases lining up with TRBD1. Per germline, CDR1 SQVTM and CDR2 ANQGSEA. CDR3 size: 15 residues. The CDR3 loop is CSALRQGANTGELFF. CDR3 DNA: TGCAGCGCTCTCAGACAGGGGGCGAATACCGGGGAGCTGTTTTTT.

J is TRBJ2-5 and V is TRBV6-6, with TRBD1 matching 11 bases. The J call is doubtful: the DNA matches TRBJ2-7 better. The length of the CDR3 is 15 residues. Germline V gene sequence: CDR1 MNHNY, CDR2 SVGAGI (reference sequence). The CDR3 sequence: CASRPGTGGSYEQYF. DNA for the CDR3: TGTGCCAGCAGGCCCGGGACAGGGGGCTCCTACGAGCAGTACTTC.